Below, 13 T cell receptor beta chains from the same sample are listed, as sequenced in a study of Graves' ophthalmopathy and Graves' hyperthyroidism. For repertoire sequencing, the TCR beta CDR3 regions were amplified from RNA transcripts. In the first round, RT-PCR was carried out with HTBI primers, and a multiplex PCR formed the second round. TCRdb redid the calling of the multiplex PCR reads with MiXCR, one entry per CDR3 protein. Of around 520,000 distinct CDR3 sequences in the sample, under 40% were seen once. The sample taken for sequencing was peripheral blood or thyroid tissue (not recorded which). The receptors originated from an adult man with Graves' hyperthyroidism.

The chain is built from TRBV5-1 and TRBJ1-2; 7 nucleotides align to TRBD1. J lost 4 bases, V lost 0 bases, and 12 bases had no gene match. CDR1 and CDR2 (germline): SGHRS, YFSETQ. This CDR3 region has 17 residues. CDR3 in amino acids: CASSLGLSTTGSYGYTF. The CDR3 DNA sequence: TGCGCCAGCAGCTTGGGGCTTTCGACGACAGGGTCCTATGGCTACACCTTC.

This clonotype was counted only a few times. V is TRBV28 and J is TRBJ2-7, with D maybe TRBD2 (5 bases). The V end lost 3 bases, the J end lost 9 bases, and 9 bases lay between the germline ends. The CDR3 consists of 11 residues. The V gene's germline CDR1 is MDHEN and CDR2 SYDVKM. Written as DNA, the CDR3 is TGTGCCAGCAGTTTGGGGAGTGGGCAGTACTTC. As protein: CASSLGSGQYF.

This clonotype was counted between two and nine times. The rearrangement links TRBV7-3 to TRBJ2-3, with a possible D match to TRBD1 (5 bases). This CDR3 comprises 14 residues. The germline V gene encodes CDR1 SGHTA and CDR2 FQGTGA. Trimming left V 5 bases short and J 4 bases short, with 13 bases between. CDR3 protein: CASSQQAFPDTQYF. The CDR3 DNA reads TGTGCCAGCAGCCAACAGGCGTTCCCAGATACGCAGTATTTT.

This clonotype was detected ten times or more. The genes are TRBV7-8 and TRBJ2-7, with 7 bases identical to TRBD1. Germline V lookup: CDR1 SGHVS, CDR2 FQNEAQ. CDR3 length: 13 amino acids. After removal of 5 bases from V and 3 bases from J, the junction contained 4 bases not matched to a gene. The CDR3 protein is CASSPTGIYEQYF. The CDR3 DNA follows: TGTGCCAGCAGCCCGACAGGGATCTACGAGCAGTACTTC. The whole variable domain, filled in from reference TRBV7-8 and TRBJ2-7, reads GAGVSQSPRYKVAKRGQDVALRCDPISGHVSLFWYQQALGQGPEFLTYFQNEAQLDKSGLPSDRFFAERPEGSVSTLKIQRTQQEDSAVYLCASSPTGIYEQYFGPGTRLTVT.

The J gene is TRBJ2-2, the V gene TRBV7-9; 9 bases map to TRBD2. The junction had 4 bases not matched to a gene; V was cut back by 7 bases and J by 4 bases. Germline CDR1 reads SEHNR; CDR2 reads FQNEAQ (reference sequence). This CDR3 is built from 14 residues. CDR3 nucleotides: TGTGCCAGCATGAAAGCGGGGGGCACCGGGGAGCTGTTTTTT. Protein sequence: CASMKAGGTGELFF.

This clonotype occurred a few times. The CDR3 DNA reads as TGTGCCAGCAGGGATATACTGGGCACTGAAGCTTTCTTT. This translates into CASRDILGTEAFF. The rearrangement uses TRBV27 and TRBJ1-1; D is unclear. V lost 6 bases and J 4 bases, leaving 12 bases between the germline ends. Germline V gene data show CDR1 as MNHEY and CDR2 as SMNVEV (reference sequence). The CDR3 spans 13 residues.

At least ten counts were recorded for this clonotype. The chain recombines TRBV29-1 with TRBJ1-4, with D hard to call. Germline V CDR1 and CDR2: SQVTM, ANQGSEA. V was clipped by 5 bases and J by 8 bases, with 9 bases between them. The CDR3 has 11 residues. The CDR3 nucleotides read TGCAGCGTTTTGATAGGAGAAAAACTGTTTTTT. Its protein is CSVLIGEKLFF.

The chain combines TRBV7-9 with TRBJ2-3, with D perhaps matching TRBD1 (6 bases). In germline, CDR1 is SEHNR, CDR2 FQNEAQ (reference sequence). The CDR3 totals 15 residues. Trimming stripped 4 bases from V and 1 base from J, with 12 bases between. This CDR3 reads CASSSGQPGTDTQYF. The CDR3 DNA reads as TGTGCCAGCAGCTCCGGACAGCCTGGCACAGATACGCAGTATTTT. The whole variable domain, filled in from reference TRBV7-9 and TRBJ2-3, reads DTGVSQNPRHKITKRGQNVTFRCDPISEHNRLYWYRQTLGQGPEFLTYFQNEAQLEKSRLLSDRFSAERPKGSFSTLEIQRTEQGDSAMYLCASSSGQPGTDTQYFGPGTRLTVL.

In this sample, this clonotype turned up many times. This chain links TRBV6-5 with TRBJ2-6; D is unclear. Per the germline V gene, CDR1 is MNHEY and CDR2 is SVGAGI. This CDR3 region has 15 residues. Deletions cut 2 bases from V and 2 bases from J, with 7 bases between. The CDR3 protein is CASSYTWTGANVLTF. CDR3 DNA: TGTGCCAGCAGTTACACGTGGACTGGGGCCAACGTCCTGACTTTC.

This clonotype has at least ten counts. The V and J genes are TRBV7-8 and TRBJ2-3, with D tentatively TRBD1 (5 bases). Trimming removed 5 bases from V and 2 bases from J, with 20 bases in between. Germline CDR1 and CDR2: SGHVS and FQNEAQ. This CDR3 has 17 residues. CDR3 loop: CASSQTVGKTVTDTQYF. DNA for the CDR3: TGTGCCAGCAGCCAAACCGTGGGGAAGACAGTCACAGATACGCAGTATTTT.

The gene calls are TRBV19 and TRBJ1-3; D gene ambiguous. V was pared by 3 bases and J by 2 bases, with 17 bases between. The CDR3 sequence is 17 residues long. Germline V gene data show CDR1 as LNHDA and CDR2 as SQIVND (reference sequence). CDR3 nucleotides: TGTGCCAGTAGTATCCGGCAGGTGATAATAGCTGGAAACACCATATATTTT. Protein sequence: CASSIRQVIIAGNTIYF.

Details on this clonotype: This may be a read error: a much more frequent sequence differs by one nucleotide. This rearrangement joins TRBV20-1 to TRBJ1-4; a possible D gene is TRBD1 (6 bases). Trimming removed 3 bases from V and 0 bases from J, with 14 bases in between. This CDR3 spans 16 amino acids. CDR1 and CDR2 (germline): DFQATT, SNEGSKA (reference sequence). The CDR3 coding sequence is TGCAGTGCTAGCAGGAGACAGGCTTCAACTAATGAAAAACTGTTTTTT. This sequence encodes CSASRRQASTNEKLFF.

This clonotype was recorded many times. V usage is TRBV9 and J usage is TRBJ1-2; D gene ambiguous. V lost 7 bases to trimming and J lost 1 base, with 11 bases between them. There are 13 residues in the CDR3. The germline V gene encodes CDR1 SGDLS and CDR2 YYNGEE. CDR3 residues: CASDPGGNYGYTF. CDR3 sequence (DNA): TGTGCCAGCGACCCCGGCGGTAACTATGGCTACACCTTC.